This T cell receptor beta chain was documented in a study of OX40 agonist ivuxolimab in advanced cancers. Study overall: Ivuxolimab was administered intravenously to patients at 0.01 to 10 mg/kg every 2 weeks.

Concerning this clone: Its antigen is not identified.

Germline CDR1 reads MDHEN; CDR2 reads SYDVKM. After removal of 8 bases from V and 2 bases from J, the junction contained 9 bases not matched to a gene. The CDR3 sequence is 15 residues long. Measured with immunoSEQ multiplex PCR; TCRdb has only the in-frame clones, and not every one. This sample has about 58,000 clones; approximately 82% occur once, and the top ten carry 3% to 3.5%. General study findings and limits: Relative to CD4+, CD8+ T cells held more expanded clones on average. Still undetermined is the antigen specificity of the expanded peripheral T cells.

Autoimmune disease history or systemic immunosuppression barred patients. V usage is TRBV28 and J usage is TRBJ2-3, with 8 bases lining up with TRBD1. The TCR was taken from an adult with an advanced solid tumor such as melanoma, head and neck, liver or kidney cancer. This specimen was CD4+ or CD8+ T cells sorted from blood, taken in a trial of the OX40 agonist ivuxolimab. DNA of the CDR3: TGTGCCAGCTGCCTCTCGGACAGGGACACAGATACGCAGTATTTT. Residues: CASCLSDRDTDTQYF.